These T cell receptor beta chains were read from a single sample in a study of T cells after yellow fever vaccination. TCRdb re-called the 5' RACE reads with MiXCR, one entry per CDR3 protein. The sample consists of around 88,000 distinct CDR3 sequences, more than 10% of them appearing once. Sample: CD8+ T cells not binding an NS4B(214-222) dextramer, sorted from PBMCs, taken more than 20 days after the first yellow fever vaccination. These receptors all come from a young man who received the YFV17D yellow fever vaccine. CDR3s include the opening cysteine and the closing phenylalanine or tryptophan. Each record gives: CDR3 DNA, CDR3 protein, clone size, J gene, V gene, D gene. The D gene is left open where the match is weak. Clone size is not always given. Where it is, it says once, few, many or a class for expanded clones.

TGCAGTGCTAGGGCCGTCGGACACTTCGGAGATACGCAGTATTTT CSARAVGHFGDTQYF - TRBJ2-3 TRBV20-1 -
TGTGCCAGCAGTGACAGGGGATCCGCAGAGACCCAGTACTTC CASSDRGSAETQYF many TRBJ2-5 TRBV12-3/TRBV12-4 TRBD1
TGTGCCAGCAGCTTATCGGGCAGTTTTAGCAATCAGCCCCAGCATTTT CASSLSGSFSNQPQHF - TRBJ1-5 TRBV7-8 -
TGTGCCAGCAGCTTCGGGACTAGCGGGGTAAATGAGCAGTTCTTC CASSFGTSGVNEQFF few TRBJ2-1 TRBV5-8 TRBD2
TGTGCCAGCAGTTACCGAGGCACCGGGTACTTC CASSYRGTGYF - TRBJ2-5 TRBV6-5 -
TGCGCCAGCAGCCAAGATTACATCGGGACAGGGAATCAGCCCCAGCATTTT CASSQDYIGTGNQPQHF - TRBJ1-5 TRBV4-3 TRBD1
TGCAGCGTTGAATTGCGACAGGGATCGGGCTACGACCAGTACTTC CSVELRQGSGYDQYF - TRBJ2-7 TRBV29-1 TRBD1
TGTGCCAGCAGTTTAGGTGGGGAAAGGGAGACCCAGTACTTC CASSLGGERETQYF - TRBJ2-5 TRBV12-3/TRBV12-4 -
TGTGCCAGCAGCTTAGAAGGAATTCCGCTCACCGGGGAGCTGTTTTTT CASSLEGIPLTGELFF few TRBJ2-2 TRBV13 -
TGTGCCAGCAGCTTAGGAGCAGGGCGCTACGAGCAGTACTTC CASSLGAGRYEQYF few TRBJ2-7 TRBV7-6 -
TGCGCCAGCAGCTGGGGCTGGGGGGCTGAAGCTTTCTTT CASSWGWGAEAFF - TRBJ1-1 TRBV5-1 -
TGTGCCAGCAGCCCCCAGGGAGGAGGTAATTCACCCCTCCACTTT CASSPQGGGNSPLHF few TRBJ1-6 TRBV5-6 -
TGCGCCAGCAGCCAAGATATAGCGGGGGATGAGCAGTTCTTC CASSQDIAGDEQFF - TRBJ2-1 TRBV4-1 TRBD2
TGTGCCAGCAGTTTAAAGGACCTAAAAACCGGGGAGCTGTTTTTT CASSLKDLKTGELFF - TRBJ2-2 TRBV27 -
TGTGCCAGCAGCATACCGGGACCAGGCGGAGATACGCAGTATTTT CASSIPGPGGDTQYF many TRBJ2-3 TRBV11-2 -
TGTGCCAGCAGCCTACAGGATAGCGTTGAGCAGTTCTTC CASSLQDSVEQFF few TRBJ2-1 TRBV7-9 -
TGTGCCAGCAGTTACTCTCGGACTTCGAACACCGGGGAGCTGTTTTTT CASSYSRTSNTGELFF - TRBJ2-2 TRBV6-2/TRBV6-3 -
TGTGCCACCAGCAGAGTTCTGGGTAGGGCTGAAGCTTTCTTT CATSRVLGRAEAFF few TRBJ1-1 TRBV15 -
TGCGCCAGCAGCCGACTGAACTCCTATAATTCACCCCTCCACTTT CASSRLNSYNSPLHF few TRBJ1-6 TRBV4-3 -
TGTGCCAGCCGAGGATACACACAGGGGGTCGATGAAGCTTTCTTT CASRGYTQGVDEAFF - TRBJ1-1 TRBV3-1 TRBD1
TGTGCCACCAGACAGGGGTTAAAGCATTTT CATRQGLKHF - TRBJ1-5 TRBV24-1 TRBD1
TGTGCCAGCTCAAAAGAGGGGGGAATGGGCGAGCAGTACTTC CASSKEGGMGEQYF - TRBJ2-7 TRBV6-2/TRBV6-3 -
TGTGCCAGCAGTCCCACTAGCCCGACGGCAGATACGCAGTATTTT CASSPTSPTADTQYF - TRBJ2-3 TRBV12-3/TRBV12-4 -
TGTGCCAGCAGCTGGACACCCGTAGGGCCCCAGCATTTT CASSWTPVGPQHF few TRBJ1-5 TRBV27 -
TGCAGTGCTAGAGCCCCCCGCAGGGGGAATCAGCCCCAGCATTTT CSARAPRRGNQPQHF few TRBJ1-5 TRBV20-1 TRBD1
TGTGCCAGCAGCCGTCGACAGGGGAATTCACCCCTCCACTTT CASSRRQGNSPLHF - TRBJ1-6 TRBV28 TRBD1
TGTGCCAGCGGCGGGGTAGGTGAGCAGTTCTTC CASGGVGEQFF - TRBJ2-1 TRBV6-2/TRBV6-3 -
TGTGCCAGCAGCCCCTCGGGGGGAGGCAATCAGCCCCAGCATTTT CASSPSGGGNQPQHF few TRBJ1-5 TRBV6-1 -
TGTGCCAGCAGCTTAGGGGTCGGGACCAATGGCTACACCTTC CASSLGVGTNGYTF few TRBJ1-2 TRBV13 -
TGTGCCAGCAGCCCCAAGGAGGGGCCTGAAGCCTACGAGCAGTACTTC CASSPKEGPEAYEQYF few TRBJ2-7 TRBV7-9 -
TGTGCCACCAGTGATTTGAGAAGCAATCAGCCCCAGCATTTT CATSDLRSNQPQHF - TRBJ1-5 TRBV24-1 -
TGTGCCAGCAGCGTCGGACCGAACTACGAGCAGTACTTC CASSVGPNYEQYF many TRBJ2-7 TRBV27 -
TGTGCCAGCAGATTGGCCCCAGAGACCCAGTACTTC CASRLAPETQYF - TRBJ2-5 TRBV6-2/TRBV6-3 -
TGCGCCAGCAGCTTGAAAACAGGGTTTCACGAGCAGTACTTC CASSLKTGFHEQYF - TRBJ2-7 TRBV5-1 -
TGTGCCAGCAGCCAAGGGGGGACACACACAGATACGCAGTATTTT CASSQGGTHTDTQYF - TRBJ2-3 TRBV4-2 -
TGCAGCATAACCGGGACAGATTATAGCAATCAGCCCCAGCATTTT CSITGTDYSNQPQHF once TRBJ1-5 TRBV29-1 TRBD1
TGCAGTGCTAGAGAGCCGCAGACGGGGGAGTACTTC CSAREPQTGEYF few TRBJ2-7 TRBV20-1 -
TGTGCCAGCAGTTGGGGACAGTTCCTGATCAATGAGCAGTTCTTC CASSWGQFLINEQFF few TRBJ2-1 TRBV27 TRBD1
TGCAGCGCGGTCGGGGGCTACGAGCAGTACTTC CSAVGGYEQYF few TRBJ2-7 TRBV29-1 -
TGCAGTGCTATACCCCTATCTTCCTACAATGAGCAGTTCTTC CSAIPLSSYNEQFF - TRBJ2-1 TRBV20-1 -
TGTGCCAGCAGCCCTCCGGATACTATTGGGACTGAAGCTTTCTTT CASSPPDTIGTEAFF few TRBJ1-1 TRBV7-9 -
TGCGCCAGCACCCTACCTAGGGTTCCCGGGGAGCTGTTTTTT CASTLPRVPGELFF few TRBJ2-2 TRBV10-2 -
TGCAGCGTTCATGGGGGGACAGGACTTAACTATGGCTACACCTTC CSVHGGTGLNYGYTF few TRBJ1-2 TRBV29-1 TRBD1
TGTGCCAGCAGTTCCTCTAGCTCGGCGCCACTCCATTACAATGAGCAGTTCTTC CASSSSSSAPLHYNEQFF few TRBJ2-1 TRBV28 -
TGCGCCAGCAGCCAAGTAATCCCCCCGGGGGGCAATGAGCAGTTCTTC CASSQVIPPGGNEQFF few TRBJ2-1 TRBV4-1 TRBD2
TGTGCCAGCAGCCCACAGGATAATGAGCAGTTCTTC CASSPQDNEQFF few TRBJ2-1 TRBV11-2 -
TGCGCCAGCAGCCTCGGATACTACTACGAGCAGTACTTC CASSLGYYYEQYF - TRBJ2-7 TRBV4-1 -
TGTGCCAGCAGTTTTGGTCGGCTACAAGAGACCCAGTACTTC CASSFGRLQETQYF few TRBJ2-5 TRBV28 -
TGTGCCAGCAGCCCGGGGGGGCGAGCTAACTATGGCTACACCTTC CASSPGGRANYGYTF few TRBJ1-2 TRBV12-3/TRBV12-4 -
TGTGCCAGCAGCTATCCTAGCGGGGAGCCGAACACCGGGGAGCTGTTTTTT CASSYPSGEPNTGELFF - TRBJ2-2 TRBV7-9 TRBD2
TGTGCCAGCAGCTCGACTAGCGGCAACTACAATGAGCAGTTCTTC CASSSTSGNYNEQFF - TRBJ2-1 TRBV7-6 TRBD2
TGTGCCAGCAGTTTGTACAGGGGCACTGAAGCTTTCTTT CASSLYRGTEAFF - TRBJ1-1 TRBV28 TRBD1
TGCAGCGTTGACGGGACTAGCTCCCCTGACGTAACGGAGACCCAGTACTTC CSVDGTSSPDVTETQYF few TRBJ2-5 TRBV29-1 TRBD2
TGTGCCAGCAGTTTCGGGGGGGCGTCAAGTGGCTACACCTTC CASSFGGASSGYTF - TRBJ1-2 TRBV6-5 -
TGCAGTGCCCGTGCAACCCAGGGCCAGCCCCAGCATTTT CSARATQGQPQHF - TRBJ1-5 TRBV20-1 -
TGCGCCAGCAGCCCCCAAGGGCAGGGGATCAACACTGAAGCTTTCTTT CASSPQGQGINTEAFF - TRBJ1-1 TRBV4-3 -
TGTGCCAGCAGTTTTACATTTTTTGGCACTGAAGCTTTCTTT CASSFTFFGTEAFF few TRBJ1-1 TRBV27 -
TGTGCCAGCAGTTTAGACGCTCTGGCCGGGTCCTACGAGCAGTACTTC CASSLDALAGSYEQYF - TRBJ2-7 TRBV12-3/TRBV12-4 -
TGCGCCAGCAGCCAGGAGTTTGGGTATGACACCGGGGAGCTGTTTTTT CASSQEFGYDTGELFF - TRBJ2-2 TRBV4-3 -